This T cell receptor (beta chain) was retrieved from a study of T-cell memory formation after mild COVID-19. Study-wide results and limits: Balance between CD4 and CD8 was seen in clones contracting day 15 to 85, and a CD4+ lean was seen in later expanders. The SARS-CoV-2 specificity of second-wave clones reaching peak at day 37 remained unverified. Researchers report contracting CD4+ clones mostly in CM and EM, with CD8+ clones in EMRA.

Constant-segment primers served in 5'RACE that generated TCR alpha and TCR beta cDNA libraries bearing sample barcodes and UMIs. TCRdb independently ran MiXCR on the 5' RACE reads; one entry per CDR3 protein. Of roughly 380,000 distinct CDR3 sequences in the sample, under 30% were seen once. Trimming stripped 8 bases from V and 5 bases from J, with 18 bases between. There are 15 residues in the CDR3. Only a few counts were recorded for this clonotype. Its antigen is unknown. The sample comprised PBMCs or a T cell subset sorted from them (not recorded which). The genes are TRBV12-3 or TRBV12-4 and TRBJ2-2, with D possibly being TRBD1 or TRBD2 (5 bases each). This receptor was obtained from an adult woman who had mild COVID-19 (a few samples of this study predate the infection). Cell type and time point are not known. The CDR3 DNA is TGTGCCAGCTCGCCGACAGACCGAGGGACCGGGGAGCTGTTTTTT. This translates into CASSPTDRGTGELFF.